One sample yielded the 18 T cell receptor beta chains listed below, sequenced in a study of cytomegalovirus exposure and HLA in healthy donors. PCR primers comprised 60 Vbeta and 13 Jbeta primers. Produced via immunoSEQ multiplex PCR; TCRdb's table is partial and in-frame only. The data contain about 180,000 clones, approximately 80% of them singletons. Sequencing was performed on PBMCs. These receptors all stem from a girl under 18 in good health and CMV-seropositive.

This chain uses TRBV7-9 with TRBJ2-1, with 13 bases matching TRBD2. With V trimmed by 0 bases and J by 10 bases, 3 bases remained unmatched. The germline V gene has CDR1 SEHNR and CDR2 FQNEAQ (reference sequence). The CDR3 runs to 15 residues. The CDR3 coding sequence is TGTGCCAGCAGCTTAGCCCGGACTAGCGGGAGAGAGCAGTTCTTC. This encodes CASSLARTSGREQFF.

The V gene is TRBV4-1, the J gene TRBJ1-5; weak D call: TRBD1 (6 bases). The CDR3 consists of 16 residues. Germline V gene lookup returns CDR1 MGHRA and CDR2 YSYEKL. Trimming removed 4 bases at V and 2 bases at J, with 15 bases between. The CDR3 bases are TGCGCCAGCAGCCCCAGGACAGTATCCCGCAATCAGCCCCAGCATTTT. As protein: CASSPRTVSRNQPQHF.

This clone was seen only a few times. The V call is TRBV6-5, the J call TRBJ2-1; a weak D match, TRBD2 (5 bases). Between the trimmed V and J ends, which lost 3 bases and 4 bases, there was a span of 10 bases. Germline loops: CDR1 MNHEY, CDR2 SVGAGI. The CDR3 runs 14 residues. The CDR3 region has the DNA TGTGCCAGCAGTTATACGGAGGCTTACAATGAGCAGTTCTTC. Its protein is CASSYTEAYNEQFF.

The V gene is TRBV6-5, the J gene TRBJ1-5, with 7 positions matching TRBD1. The CDR3 totals 15 residues. Germline trimming cut 6 bases from V and 0 bases from J; bases unmatched to any gene: 5. Germline-derived CDR1 and CDR2 are MNHEY and SVGAGI. The DNA of the CDR3 is TGTGCCAGCAGCCAGGGACAGTATAGCAATCAGCCCCAGCATTTT. It is translated as CASSQGQYSNQPQHF.

The V gene is TRBV19, the J gene TRBJ2-1, with TRBD2 matching over 8 bases. Germline CDR1 is LNHDA and CDR2 is SQIVND (reference sequence). V lost 5 bases and J lost 6; bases outside the gene matches: 3. The CDR3 has 13 amino acids. CDR3 DNA sequence: TGTGCCAGTAGTGTGACTAGCGTCAATGAGCAGTTCTTC. Protein: CASSVTSVNEQFF. The full variable domain, its missing parts supplied by reference TRBV19 and TRBJ2-1, is DGGITQSPKYLFRKEGQNVTLSCEQNLNHDAMYWYRQDPGQGLRLIYYSQIVNDFQKGDIAEGYSVSREKKESFPLTVTSAQKNPTAFYLCASSVTSVNEQFFGPGTRLTVL.

The chain uses TRBV9 and TRBJ2-7, with D maybe TRBD1 (5 bases). The germline V gene has CDR1 SGDLS and CDR2 YYNGEE. The CDR3 covers 14 residues. V was trimmed by 4 bases and J by 0 bases, leaving 11 bases between them. The CDR3 bases are TGTGCCAGCAGCAAAAGGGGCTTCTCCTACGAGCAGTACTTC. This translates into CASSKRGFSYEQYF.

This rearrangement joins TRBV5-6 to TRBJ2-3; the D gene is possibly TRBD2 (5 bases). Looked up from germline, CDR1 is SGHDT and CDR2 is YYEEEE. The CDR3 has 15 amino acids. With 6 bases removed from V and 2 bases from J, the gap between germline ends came to 16 bases. CDR3 region: CASTLAGRDTDTQYF. The CDR3 DNA reads TGTGCCAGCACCCTAGCCGGCAGAGACACAGATACGCAGTATTTT.

The rearrangement uses TRBV4-1 and TRBJ1-2, with 11 nucleotides matching TRBD1. The CDR3 has 15 residues. CDR1 and CDR2 from the germline V gene are MGHRA and YSYEKL. V dropped 8 bases and J dropped 5; count of bases not matched to a gene: 10. The CDR3 spells CASGKGQGEGYGYTF. CDR3 bases: TGCGCCAGCGGAAAGGGACAGGGGGAAGGGTATGGCTACACCTTC.

The chain recombines TRBV4-1 with TRBJ1-2; possible D gene TRBD1, 5 bases. The CDR3 runs 14 residues. Trimming took 7 bases from V and 5 from J, leaving 17 bases between them. The germline gives CDR1 MGHRA, CDR2 YSYEKL. DNA for the CDR3: TGCGCCAGCACCTTGGGACGGGAGACGTATGGCTACACCTTC. Amino acids: CASTLGRETYGYTF.

The chain has TRBV7-6 and TRBJ1-2; D uncertain. V was shortened by 4 bases and J by 5 bases, with 17 bases between the two germline ends. This CDR3 has 15 residues. Germline CDR1 and CDR2: SGHVS and FNYEAQ. The CDR3 nucleotides read TGTGCCAGCAGCTCCGTAGTAGGGAGAAGTTATGGCTACACCTTC. Translation gives CASSSVVGRSYGYTF.

The chain uses TRBV15 and TRBJ1-1; TRBD1 agrees at 11 bases. Trimming at V came to 8 bases and at J to 6 bases, leaving 11 bases not matched to a gene. Germline V CDR1 and CDR2: LNHNV, YYDKDF (reference sequence). The CDR3 extends over 15 amino acids. CDR3 bases: TGTGCCACCTCACCGGGACAGGGGGATGTAGCTGAAGCTTTCTTT. Its translation is CATSPGQGDVAEAFF. The full variable domain, completed using reference TRBV15 and TRBJ1-1, is DAMVIQNPRYQVTQFGKPVTLSCSQTLNHNVMYWYQQKSSQAPKLLFHYYDKDFNNEADTPDNFQSRRPNTSFCFLDIRSPGLGDTAMYLCATSPGQGDVAEAFFGQGTRLTVV.

The chain joins TRBV27 to TRBJ2-7; 7 bases line up with TRBD1. The CDR3 consists of 13 residues. Per the germline V gene, CDR1 is MNHEY and CDR2 is SMNVEV (reference sequence). Unmatched junction bases numbered 4, after V lost 2 bases and J lost 6 bases. CDR3 sequence reads: CASSLDRDGEQYF. CDR3 sequence (DNA): TGTGCCAGCAGTTTAGACAGGGATGGCGAGCAGTACTTC.

The chain is built from TRBV7-8 and TRBJ2-2; TRBD2 might be the D (9 bases). V lost 7 bases and J 8 bases, leaving 17 bases between the germline ends. CDR3 length: 14 amino acids. CDR1 is SGHVS, CDR2 FQNEAQ, per germline. The CDR3 reads CASTQGAGGGELFF. CDR3 nucleotides: TGTGCCAGCACCCAGGGGGCGGGAGGGGGGGAGCTGTTTTTT.

This chain links TRBV25-1 with TRBJ2-7, with 7 bases matching TRBD1. Germline V CDR1 and CDR2: MGHDK, SYGVNS. This CDR3 comprises 12 residues. The V and J ends lost 8 bases and 3 bases, in that order; junction bases with no gene match: 4. The CDR3 DNA follows: TGTGCCAGCGTCGGGACAGACTACGAGCAGTACTTC. Residues: CASVGTDYEQYF.

V gene TRBV28 combines with J gene TRBJ1-2; D is ambiguous. CDR1 and CDR2 (germline): MDHEN, SYDVKM. The germline V and J ends were trimmed by 2 bases and 4 bases, with 8 bases remaining between them. The CDR3 runs 13 residues. CDR3 in DNA: TGTGCCAGCAGTTTAATTACATCCTATGGCTACACCTTC. Protein: CASSLITSYGYTF.

The CDR3 DNA reads as TGTGCCAGCAGTGCCTCTTGGACAGGGGCTAATGAAAAACTGTTTTTT. It encodes CASSASWTGANEKLFF. The chain has TRBV25-1 and TRBJ1-4; 9 nucleotides line up with TRBD1. The junction had 6 bases not matched to a gene; V was cut back by 4 bases and J by 3 bases. The CDR3 has 16 amino acids. The germline CDR1 and CDR2 sequences are MGHDK and SYGVNS.

This rearrangement joins TRBV19 to TRBJ1-4; TRBD1 agrees at 7 bases. This CDR3 spans 15 amino acids. J lost 0 bases, V lost 11 bases, and 9 bases had no gene match. CDR1 is LNHDA and CDR2 is SQIVND in the germline V gene (reference sequence). CDR3 bases: TGTGCCTCTAAAAGAGGGACAGCAACTAATGAAAAACTGTTTTTT. This codes for CASKRGTATNEKLFF. The complete variable domain, with remaining parts taken from reference TRBV19 and TRBJ1-4, reads DGGITQSPKYLFRKEGQNVTLSCEQNLNHDAMYWYRQDPGQGLRLIYYSQIVNDFQKGDIAEGYSVSREKKESFPLTVTSAQKNPTAFYLCASKRGTATNEKLFFGSGTQLSVL.

The chain employs TRBV10-1 and TRBJ2-2, with 7 bases that match TRBD1. Losses at the gene ends were 5 bases for V and 5 bases for J; bases not matched to a gene: 2. Germline-derived CDR1 and CDR2 are WNHNN and SYGVQD (reference sequence). The CDR3 covers 13 residues. The CDR3 spells CASSLTGTGELFF. The CDR3 region has the DNA TGCGCCAGCAGTTTGACAGGGACCGGGGAGCTGTTTTTT.